In its sample, the clone carrying this TCR beta chain was seen a few times. Its antigen is not identified. PBMCs, at least 7 million per sample, were isolated. Primed by a sample-barcoded 5' primer and a J-beta primer mix, a second PCR proceeded for about 7 to 11 cycles. TCRdb redid the calling of the 5' RACE reads with MiXCR, one entry per CDR3 protein. Among about 1,500,000 distinct CDR3 sequences listed, around two fifths were seen once. This sample stems from a study of blood T cells in healthy people across ages. Findings and limits, study-wide: It was the long-lived donors that had more naive CD4+ cells and higher diversity than aged donors.

This CDR3 region has 17 residues. V shed 5 bases, J shed 5 bases, and the junction held 9 bases outside the gene matches. The germline CDR1 and CDR2 sequences are MNHEY and SMNVEV (reference sequence). The origin of this receptor is a woman aged 18-29 years in good health. This chain uses TRBV27 with TRBJ2-1; 13 bases are shared with TRBD2. Sequencing was performed on blood. CDR3 nucleotide sequence: TGTGCCAGCAGTCCGAGGACTAGCGGGAGCCGGGACAATGAGCAGTTCTTC. It yields the protein CASSPRTSGSRDNEQFF.